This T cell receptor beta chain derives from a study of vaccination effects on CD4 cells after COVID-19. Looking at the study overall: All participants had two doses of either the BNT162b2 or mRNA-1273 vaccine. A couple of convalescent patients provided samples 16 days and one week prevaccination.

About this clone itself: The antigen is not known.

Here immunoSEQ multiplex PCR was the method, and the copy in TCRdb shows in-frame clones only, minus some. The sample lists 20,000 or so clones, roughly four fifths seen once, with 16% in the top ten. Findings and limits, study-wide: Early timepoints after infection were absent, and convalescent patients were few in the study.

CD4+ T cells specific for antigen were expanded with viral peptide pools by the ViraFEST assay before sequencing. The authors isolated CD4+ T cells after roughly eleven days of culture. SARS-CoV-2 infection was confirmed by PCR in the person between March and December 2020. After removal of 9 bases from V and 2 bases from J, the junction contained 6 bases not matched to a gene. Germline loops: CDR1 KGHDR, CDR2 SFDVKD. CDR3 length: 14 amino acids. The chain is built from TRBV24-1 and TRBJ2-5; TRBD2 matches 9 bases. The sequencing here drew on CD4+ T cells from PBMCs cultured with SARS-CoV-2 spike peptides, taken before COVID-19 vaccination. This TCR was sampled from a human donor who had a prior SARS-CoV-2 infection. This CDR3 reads CATRSGGRQETQYF. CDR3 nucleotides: TGTGCCACCCGAAGCGGGGGGCGTCAAGAGACCCAGTACTTC.